One and the same sample provided the 7 T cell receptor beta chains below, sequenced in a study of shared clonotypes between healthy human individuals. The method was immunoSEQ multiplex PCR; TCRdb's version includes in-frame clones alone and lacks a portion of them. The repertoire holds about half a million clones, about 84% seen once, with approximately 11% in the top ten. Material for sequencing was PBMCs. The receptors stem from a woman aged 40-49 years in good health. Some clones in this sample may be carry-over from other donors' samples.

In the case of this clone: A far larger clone is one nucleotide away, so this likely arose from a read error. The same CDR3 also results from other DNA sequences found in this sample. The rearrangement links TRBV15 to TRBJ2-2; D possibly corresponds to TRBD2 (5 bases). Germline CDR1 and CDR2: LNHNV and YYDKDF (reference sequence). There are 16 residues in the CDR3. Here the CDR3 reads CATSRGTTENTGELFF. CDR3 sequence (DNA): TGTGCCACCAGCAGAGGCACCACCGAAAACACCGGGGAGCTGTTTTTC.

This chain uses TRBV9 with TRBJ2-7; maybe TRBD1 (5 bases). The V and J ends lost 0 bases and 7 bases respectively, with 14 bases between them. The CDR3 has 14 residues. CDR1 SGDLS and CDR2 YYNGEE come from the germline V gene. In nucleotides, the CDR3 is TGTGCCAGCAGCGTAGTTCCAGGGATTTCGGAGCAGTACTTC. This gives the protein CASSVVPGISEQYF.

This rearrangement joins TRBV18 to TRBJ2-7, with TRBD2 matching over 9 bases. Germline V gives CDR1 KGHSH, CDR2 LQKENI. CDR3 length: 15 residues. After removal of 3 bases from V and 0 bases from J, the junction contained 3 bases not matched to a gene. The CDR3 reads CASSPGLASSYEQYF. Written as DNA, the CDR3 is TGTGCCAGCTCACCGGGACTAGCCTCCTCCTACGAGCAGTACTTC.

Concerning this clone: This sequence is one base from a far larger clone and is likely a read error. The chain is built from TRBV6-6 and TRBJ1-1; D is unclear. V was trimmed by 8 bases and J by 1 base, leaving 11 bases between them. Looked up from germline, CDR1 is MNHNY and CDR2 is SVGAGI (reference sequence). This CDR3 region has 13 residues. The CDR3 nucleotides read TGTGCCAGCCGTCGAACAGAGAACACTGAAGCTTTCTTT. Amino acids: CASRRTENTEAFF.

A remark on this clone: The likely explanation is a read error, given a far larger clone one base away. The chain couples TRBV6-5 to TRBJ1-2; the match to TRBD1 covers 9 bases. The V gene's germline CDR1 is MNHEY and CDR2 SVGAGI. CDR3 length: 13 residues. V lost 8 bases to trimming and J lost 8 bases; unmatched junction nucleotides: 9. CDR3 region: CASGWSGQGGYTF. The CDR3 nucleotides are TGTGCCAGCGGTTGGTCGGGACAGGGAGGCTACACCTTC.

This rearrangement joins TRBV28 to TRBJ2-7, with TRBD2 matching over 13 bases. V lost 6 bases and J lost 5; bases outside the gene matches: 7. The CDR3 has 15 amino acids. Germline CDR1 MDHEN, CDR2 SYDVKM. The CDR3 nucleotides read TGTGCCAGCAGCCGGACTAGCGGGAGTTCGCACGAGCAGTACTTC. Protein product: CASSRTSGSSHEQYF.

Details on this clone: A much larger clonotype is one base distant, so this may be a read error. Other DNA sequences in the same sample also yield this CDR3. This chain links TRBV14 with TRBJ2-1; D unresolved. Trimming removed 4 bases at V and 8 bases at J, with 12 bases between. CDR3 length equals 13 residues. The germline gives CDR1 SGHDN, CDR2 FVKESK. CDR3 amino acids: CASSRVDGYEQFF. In DNA, the CDR3 is TGTGCCAGCAGCCGAGTTGATGGCTATGAGCAGTTCTTC. The whole variable domain, filled in from reference TRBV14 and TRBJ2-1, reads EAGVTQFPSHSVIEKGQTVTLRCDPISGHDNLYWYRRVMGKEIKFLLHFVKESKQDESGMPNNRFLAERTGGTYSTLKVQPAELEDSGVYFCASSRVDGYEQFFGPGTRLTVL.